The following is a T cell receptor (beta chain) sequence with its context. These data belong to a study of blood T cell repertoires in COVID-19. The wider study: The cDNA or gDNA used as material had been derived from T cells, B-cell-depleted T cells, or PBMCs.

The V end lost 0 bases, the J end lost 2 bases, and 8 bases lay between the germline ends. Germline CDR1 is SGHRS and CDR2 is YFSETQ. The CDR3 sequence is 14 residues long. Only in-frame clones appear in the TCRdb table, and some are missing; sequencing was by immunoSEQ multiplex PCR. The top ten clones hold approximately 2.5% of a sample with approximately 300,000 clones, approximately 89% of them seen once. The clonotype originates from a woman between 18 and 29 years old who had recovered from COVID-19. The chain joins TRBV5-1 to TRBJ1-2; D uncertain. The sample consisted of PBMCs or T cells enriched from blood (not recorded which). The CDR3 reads CASSLVAENYGYTF. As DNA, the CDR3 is TGCGCCAGCAGCTTGGTGGCAGAAAACTATGGCTACACCTTC.